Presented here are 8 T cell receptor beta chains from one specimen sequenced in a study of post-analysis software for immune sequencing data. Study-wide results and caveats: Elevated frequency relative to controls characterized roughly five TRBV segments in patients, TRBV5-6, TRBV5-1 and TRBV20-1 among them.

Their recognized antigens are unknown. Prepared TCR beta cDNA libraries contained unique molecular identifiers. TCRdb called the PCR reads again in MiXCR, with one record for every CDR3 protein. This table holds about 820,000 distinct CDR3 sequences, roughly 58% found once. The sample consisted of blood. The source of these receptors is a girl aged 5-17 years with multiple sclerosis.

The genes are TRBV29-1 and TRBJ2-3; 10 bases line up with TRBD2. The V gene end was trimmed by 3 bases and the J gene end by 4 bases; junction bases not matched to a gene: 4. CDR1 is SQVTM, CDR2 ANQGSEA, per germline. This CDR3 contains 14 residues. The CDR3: CSVDRSGGADTQYF. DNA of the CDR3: TGCAGCGTTGATAGGAGCGGGGGGGCAGATACGCAGTATTTT.

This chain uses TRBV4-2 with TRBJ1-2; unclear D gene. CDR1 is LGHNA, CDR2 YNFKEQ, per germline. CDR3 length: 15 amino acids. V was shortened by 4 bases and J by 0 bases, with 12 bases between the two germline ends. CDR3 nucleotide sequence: TGTGCCAGCAGCCCGTCCGGGCAGGCTAACTATGGCTACACCTTC. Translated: CASSPSGQANYGYTF.

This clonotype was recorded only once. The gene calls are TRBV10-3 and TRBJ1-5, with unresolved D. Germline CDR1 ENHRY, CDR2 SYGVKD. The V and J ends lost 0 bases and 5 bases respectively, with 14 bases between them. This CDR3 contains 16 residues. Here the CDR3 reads CAISESSPSFDQPQHF. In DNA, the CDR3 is TGTGCCATCAGTGAGTCAAGTCCAAGCTTCGATCAGCCCCAGCATTTT.

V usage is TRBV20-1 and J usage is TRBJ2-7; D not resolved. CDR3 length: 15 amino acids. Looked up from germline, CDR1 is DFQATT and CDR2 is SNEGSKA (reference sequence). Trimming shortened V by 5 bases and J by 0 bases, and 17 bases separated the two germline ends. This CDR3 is CSAWPIGSASYEQYF. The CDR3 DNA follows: TGCAGTGCTTGGCCTATCGGATCGGCCTCCTACGAGCAGTACTTC.

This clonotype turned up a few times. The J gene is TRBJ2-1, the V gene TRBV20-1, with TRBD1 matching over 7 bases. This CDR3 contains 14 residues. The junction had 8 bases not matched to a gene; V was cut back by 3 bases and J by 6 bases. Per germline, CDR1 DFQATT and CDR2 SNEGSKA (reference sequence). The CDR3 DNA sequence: TGCAGTGCTAGTAAGGGGGCGAGGGTCAATGAGCAGTTCTTC. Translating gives CSASKGARVNEQFF.

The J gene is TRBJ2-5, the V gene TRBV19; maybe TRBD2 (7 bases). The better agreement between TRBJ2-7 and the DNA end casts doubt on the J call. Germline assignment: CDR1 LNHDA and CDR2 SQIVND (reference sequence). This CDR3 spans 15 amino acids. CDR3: CASSLGGAPPSEQYF. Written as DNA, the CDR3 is TGTGCCAGTAGCCTAGGGGGGGCCCCCCCTAGCGAGCAGTACTTC.

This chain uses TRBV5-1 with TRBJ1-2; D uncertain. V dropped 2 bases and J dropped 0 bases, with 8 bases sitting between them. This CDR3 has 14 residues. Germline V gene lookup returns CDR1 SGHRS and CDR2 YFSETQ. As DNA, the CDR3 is TGCGCCAGCAGCTTAACAGCCTCTAACTATGGCTACACCTTC. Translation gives CASSLTASNYGYTF.

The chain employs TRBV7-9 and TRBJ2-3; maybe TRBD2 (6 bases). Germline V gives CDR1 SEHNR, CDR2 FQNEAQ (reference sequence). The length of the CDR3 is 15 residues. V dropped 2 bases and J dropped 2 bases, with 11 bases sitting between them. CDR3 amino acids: CASSLTGGNTDTQYF. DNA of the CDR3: TGTGCCAGCAGCTTAACTGGGGGGAACACAGATACGCAGTATTTT.